This passage covers 27 T cell receptor beta chains from one sample sequenced in a study of patients and donors after allogeneic stem cell transplantation. MiXCR was run by TCRdb on the RT-PCR reads, yielding one entry per CDR3 protein. The profile shows 390,000 or so distinct CDR3 sequences, around 16% of them singletons. Sequencing was done on a sample of blood, either unsorted or a sorted T cell fraction (not recorded which). These receptors were taken from a human donor who was either an allogeneic HSCT recipient or a stem cell or donor lymphocyte infusion donor (not recorded which). It is not recorded whose cells these are; they may come from a transplant donor.

This clonotype was picked up a small number of times. This CDR3 is CASSALPILTGELFF. The CDR3 nucleotides are TGTGCCAGCAGTGCCCTTCCGATCCTCACCGGGGAGCTGTTTTTT. V and J are TRBV6-1 and TRBJ2-2, with no clear D. Germline CDR1 and CDR2: MNHNS and SASEGT. There are 15 residues in the CDR3. Trimming left V 4 bases short and J 4 bases short, with 13 bases between.

V is TRBV18 and J is TRBJ2-7; D is perhaps TRBD2 (5 bases). Trimming removed 1 base from V and 2 bases from J, with 6 bases in between. Germline assignment: CDR1 KGHSH and CDR2 LQKENI. The CDR3 covers 13 residues. DNA for the CDR3: TGTGCCAGCTCACCACAGGGAGCCTACGAGCAGTACTTC. Translating it yields CASSPQGAYEQYF.

This clonotype was picked up a small number of times. The chain recombines TRBV6-1 with TRBJ1-6; 7 positions agree with TRBD1. Germline lookup yields CDR1 MNHNS and CDR2 SASEGT. This CDR3 is built from 15 residues. Unmatched junction bases numbered 6, after V lost 6 bases and J lost 4 bases. The chain's CDR3 is CASRTRDSYNSPLHF. DNA for the CDR3: TGTGCCAGCAGAACCCGGGACAGTTATAATTCACCCCTCCACTTT.

This clonotype occurred a few times. The chain joins TRBV10-3 to TRBJ2-7; 8 nucleotides match TRBD2. The CDR3 loop spans 14 amino acids. The germline gives CDR1 ENHRY, CDR2 SYGVKD. The J segment lost 2 bases and the V segment lost 10 bases, leaving 10 bases of the junction unmatched. CDR3 nucleotides: TGTGCCAGTTCCCGGGAGGGCCTCCCCTACGAGCAGTACTTC. Its protein product is CASSREGLPYEQYF.

V gene TRBV3-1 combines with J gene TRBJ2-2; 10 bases are a match to TRBD1. CDR1 and CDR2 (germline): LGHDT, YNNKEL (reference sequence). J lost 0 bases, V lost 1 base, and 2 bases had no gene match. This CDR3 region has 17 residues. In DNA, the CDR3 is TGTGCCAGCAGCCAAGGACAGGGGGCAGCGAACACCGGGGAGCTGTTTTTT. Its translation: CASSQGQGAANTGELFF.

This clonotype was recorded a few times. A clone one base away is much larger, so this may be a read error. This rearrangement joins TRBV14 to TRBJ2-7, with D unclear. Germline CDR1 is SGHDN and CDR2 is FVKESK. CDR3 length: 11 residues. V was trimmed by 1 base and J by 3 bases, leaving 1 base between them. In nucleotides, the CDR3 is TGTGCCAGCAGCCAAGTCTACGAGCAGTACTTC. Translated: CASSQVYEQYF.

This clonotype appeared a few times. This chain links TRBV3-1 with TRBJ1-6; D is uncertain. CDR3 length equals 15 residues. Germline CDR1 LGHDT, CDR2 YNNKEL (reference sequence). V gave up 8 bases and J gave up 1 base, with 12 bases separating them. The CDR3 reads CASAPWVSYNSPLHF. The CDR3 nucleotides read TGTGCCAGCGCCCCATGGGTGTCCTATAATTCACCCCTCCACTTT.

V and J are TRBV30 and TRBJ1-5, with D possibly being TRBD1 (6 bases). The V gene lost 0 bases and the J gene lost 0 bases, with 15 bases spanning the gap. Per the germline V gene, CDR1 is GTSNPN and CDR2 is SVGIG (reference sequence). The CDR3 contains 17 residues. The CDR3 DNA sequence: TGTGCCTGGAGTGTGGAGAGGACAGCGAATAGCAATCAGCCCCAGCATTTT. Translating it yields CAWSVERTANSNQPQHF.

CDR3 amino acids: CSAREGGYGYTF. The CDR3 region has the DNA TGCAGTGCTAGAGAGGGGGGCTATGGCTACACCTTC. The chain is built from TRBV20-1 and TRBJ1-2, with TRBD1 as a possible D gene (5 bases). CDR1 DFQATT and CDR2 SNEGSKA come from the germline V gene (reference sequence). The CDR3 has 12 amino acids. The V and J ends lost 0 bases and 4 bases respectively, with 6 bases between them.

This clonotype was seen only a few times. This chain joins TRBV5-1 and TRBJ1-1; D possibly corresponds to TRBD1 (6 bases). The CDR3 loop spans 14 amino acids. V was clipped by 0 bases and J by 6 bases, with 12 bases between them. Germline-derived CDR1 and CDR2 are SGHRS and YFSETQ. The CDR3 sequence is CASSLAGRGPEAFF. CDR3 sequence (DNA): TGCGCCAGCAGCTTGGCCGGCAGGGGACCTGAAGCTTTCTTT.

V is TRBV30 and J is TRBJ1-1, with D unresolved. Germline-derived CDR1 and CDR2 are GTSNPN and SVGIG (reference sequence). The V end lost 4 bases, the J end lost 1 base, and 13 bases lay between the germline ends. The CDR3 runs 14 residues. CDR3 sequence reads: CAWTAGLANTEAFF. CDR3 coding DNA: TGTGCCTGGACCGCCGGGCTCGCGAACACTGAAGCTTTCTTT.

V is TRBV29-1 and J is TRBJ2-5; D unclear. CDR3 length equals 13 residues. The germline CDR1 and CDR2 sequences are SQVTM and ANQGSEA. Trimming shortened V by 5 bases and J by 4 bases, and 14 bases separated the two germline ends. CDR3 in amino acids: CSVQRRTGETQYF. The CDR3 DNA sequence: TGCAGCGTTCAAAGACGAACGGGAGAGACCCAGTACTTC.

This clonotype has at least ten counts. This chain connects TRBV12-3 or TRBV12-4 to TRBJ2-1; perhaps D is TRBD1 or TRBD2 (6 bases each). V was cut by 5 bases and J by 2 bases, with 10 bases left in between. CDR3 size: 14 residues. CDR3 bases: TGTGCCAGCAGTAAAGGGGGGCCCTACAATGAGCAGTTCTTC. Its protein is CASSKGGPYNEQFF.

This clonotype was seen a few times. The chain has TRBV12-3 or TRBV12-4 and TRBJ1-4, with TRBD1 matching 10 bases. The CDR3 has 15 amino acids. J lost 8 bases, V lost 5 bases, and 8 bases had no gene match. CDR3 in amino acids: CASSVRQGAREKLFF. The CDR3 bases are TGTGCCAGCAGTGTCCGACAGGGGGCCCGGGAAAAACTGTTTTTT.

The J gene is TRBJ1-2, the V gene TRBV6-2 or TRBV6-3; D uncertain. CDR3 length: 13 residues. V lost 4 bases and J lost 5, with 11 bases in between. Germline-derived CDR1 and CDR2 are MNHEY and SVGEGT. The CDR3 region is CASSSMGSYGYTF. In DNA, the CDR3 is TGTGCCAGCAGTTCGATGGGGTCGTATGGCTACACCTTC.

The chain links TRBV7-2 to TRBJ2-3, with 8 nucleotides matching TRBD2. This CDR3 comprises 19 residues. Germline values: CDR1 SGHTA, CDR2 FQGNSA. Trimming cost V 0 bases and J 1 base; bases outside gene matches: 12. CDR3: CASSLARRGGLFGTDTQYF. The CDR3 nucleotides read TGTGCCAGCAGCTTAGCGCGACGGGGGGGCCTTTTCGGCACAGATACGCAGTATTTT.

This clonotype showed up just once. This chain links TRBV5-5 with TRBJ2-1, with unresolved D. CDR1 and CDR2 from the germline V gene are SGHKS and YYEKEE (reference sequence). With 0 bases removed from V and 0 bases from J, the gap between germline ends came to 10 bases. The CDR3 is 16 residues long. This CDR3 is CASSLALLFSYNEQFF. Here the CDR3 DNA reads TGTGCCAGCAGCTTGGCCCTCTTATTCTCCTACAATGAGCAGTTCTTC.

The V and J genes are TRBV18 and TRBJ2-5; tentatively, D is TRBD2 (5 bases). The CDR3 totals 13 residues. Germline CDR1 and CDR2: KGHSH and LQKENI. With 5 bases removed from V and 5 bases from J, the gap between germline ends came to 12 bases. The CDR3 loop reads CASSTRGGETQYF. CDR3 nucleotide sequence: TGTGCCAGCTCAACAAGAGGCGGGGAGACCCAGTACTTC.

This clonotype appeared a few times. The chain is built from TRBV4-1 and TRBJ2-2, with 9 bases that match TRBD1. The CDR3 runs 18 residues. Per germline, CDR1 MGHRA and CDR2 YSYEKL. Trimming removed 3 bases from V and 5 bases from J; junction bases left unmatched: 13. CDR3 coding DNA: TGCGCCAGCAGCCACCCCGATTGGACAGGGGCAGTAACCGGGGAGCTGTTTTTT. This sequence encodes CASSHPDWTGAVTGELFF.

The chain carries TRBV20-1 and TRBJ2-2, with D tentatively TRBD2 (7 bases). CDR3 length: 18 amino acids. CDR1 and CDR2 from the germline V gene are DFQATT and SNEGSKA (reference sequence). Trimming stripped 6 bases from V and 0 bases from J, with 23 bases between. The DNA of the CDR3 is TGCAGTGCCCCCGGAGGGGGGGGTACCCTCACGAACACCGGGGAGCTGTTTTTT. Its translation: CSAPGGGGTLTNTGELFF.

This clonotype was counted a few times. The J gene is TRBJ2-7, the V gene TRBV18; 9 nucleotides align to TRBD2. Trimming cost V 2 bases and J 5 bases; bases outside gene matches: 10. CDR1 is KGHSH and CDR2 is LQKENI in the germline V gene. The CDR3 runs 16 residues. The CDR3 sequence is CASSPVITSGFHEQYF. DNA of the CDR3: TGTGCCAGCTCACCAGTCATTACTAGCGGGTTCCACGAGCAGTACTTC.

The chain joins TRBV20-1 to TRBJ1-2; D unresolved. V was shortened by 2 bases and J by 5 bases, with 6 bases between the two germline ends. The CDR3 is 11 residues long. Germline loops: CDR1 DFQATT, CDR2 SNEGSKA (reference sequence). The CDR3 nucleotides read TGCAGTGCTAGATCCGTTTATGGCTACACCTTC. This translates into CSARSVYGYTF.

There are a few counts of this clonotype. The chain couples TRBV29-1 to TRBJ1-1, with 10 bases fitting TRBD1. This CDR3 comprises 14 residues. J gave up 3 bases and V 4 bases, and 5 bases lay outside the gene matches. From germline, CDR1 is SQVTM and CDR2 ANQGSEA. In nucleotides, the CDR3 is TGCAGCGTTGCCAGACAGGGGGCGGACACTGAAGCTTTCTTT. This translates into CSVARQGADTEAFF. The variable domain in full, completed from reference TRBV29-1 and TRBJ1-1, reads SAVISQKPSRDICQRGTSLTIQCQVDSQVTMMFWYRQQPGQSLTLIATANQGSEATYESGFVIDKFPISRPNLTFSTLTVSNMSPEDSSIYLCSVARQGADTEAFFGQGTRLTVV.

V is TRBV6-2 or TRBV6-3 and J is TRBJ1-4; the D is unclear. The V end lost 0 bases, the J end lost 5 bases, and 13 bases lay between the germline ends. Germline V lookup: CDR1 MNHEY, CDR2 SVGEGT. CDR3 length equals 16 residues. Written as DNA, the CDR3 is TGTGCCAGCAGTTACTCTTCCAGGACCCACAATGAAAAACTGTTTTTT. Its protein is CASSYSSRTHNEKLFF.

The V call is TRBV29-1, the J call TRBJ2-7; 8 bases align to TRBD1. Per germline, CDR1 SQVTM and CDR2 ANQGSEA. CDR3 size: 12 residues. The V segment lost 6 bases and the J segment 3 bases; nucleotides outside the gene matches: 4. The CDR3 nucleotides read TGCAGCGTCGACAGGGGAGGCTACGAGCAGTACTTC. Amino acids: CSVDRGGYEQYF.

V usage is TRBV6-6 and J usage is TRBJ2-1, with unresolved D. The germline CDR1 and CDR2 sequences are MNHNY and SVGAGI (reference sequence). This CDR3 comprises 13 residues. V was trimmed by 7 bases and J by 3 bases, leaving 10 bases between them. The DNA of the CDR3 is TGTGCCAGCAAAGGGCAGATCTACAATGAGCAGTTCTTC. It yields the protein CASKGQIYNEQFF.

This clonotype was seen more than once but under ten times. CDR3 DNA sequence: TGCAGTGTCAGAGAACTGGAATATGGCTACACCTTC. Translation: CSVRELEYGYTF. The chain joins TRBV20-1 to TRBJ1-2; D ambiguous. The ends were cut back, 7 bases at V and 5 bases at J, with 14 bases in the middle. Per germline, CDR1 DFQATT and CDR2 SNEGSKA (reference sequence). The CDR3 spans 12 residues.